These 10 T cell receptor beta chains originate from one sample sequenced in a study of blood T cell repertoires in COVID-19 (dated by TCRdb to 2020 to 2022). The protocol used for the library was the immunoSEQ multiplex PCR assay. The source is immuneACCESS, and TCRdb retained only in-frame sequences with V and J called. Part of the clones is not carried over; for the studies checked, unresolved V genes explain less than half of this, and the remainder is unexplained. The sample yields over 150,000 clones; over 75% were counted once. The ten largest make up over 15% of the sample. The sequencing input was peripheral blood. All receptors come from a man in his fifties with COVID-19, enrolled during active disease.

The chain joins TRBV11-2 to TRBJ2-7; 7 nucleotides match TRBD1. V was pared by 7 bases and J by 3 bases, with 18 bases of the junction left unmatched. Germline CDR1 and CDR2: SGHAT and FQNNGV. CDR3 length: 17 amino acids. The CDR3: CASNRGGSGRARYEQYF. The DNA of the CDR3 is TGTGCCAGCAACCGAGGGGGCAGCGGACGGGCTCGCTACGAGCAGTACTTC. Using reference TRBV11-2 and TRBJ2-7 for the parts outside the CDR3, the full variable domain is EAGVAQSPRYKIIEKRQSVAFWCNPISGHATLYWYQQILGQGPKLLIQFQNNGVVDDSQLPKDRFSAERLKGVDSTLKIQPAKLEDSAVYLCASNRGGSGRARYEQYFGPGTRLTVT.

The V gene is TRBV5-4, the J gene TRBJ2-5; no firm D call. From germline, CDR1 is SGHNT and CDR2 YYREEE (reference sequence). V dropped 0 bases and J dropped 5 bases, with 5 bases sitting between them. The CDR3 has 12 residues. In DNA form, the CDR3 reads TGTGCCAGCAGCTTGGTCGGGGAGACCCAGTACTTC. This codes for CASSLVGETQYF.

This chain links TRBV12-5 with TRBJ2-2, with 9 bases matching TRBD2. Germline CDR1 reads LGHNT; CDR2 reads FRNRAP. The CDR3 covers 16 residues. V lost 4 bases and J lost 2; bases outside the gene matches: 5. The CDR3 sequence is CASGSPSGINTGELFF. The DNA for the CDR3 is TGTGCTAGTGGTTCCCCTAGCGGGATTAACACCGGGGAGCTGTTTTTT.

The chain recombines TRBV7-6 with TRBJ2-7, with D hard to call. Trimming cost V 0 bases and J 2 bases, with 5 bases left between them. The CDR3 sequence is 13 residues long. The V gene's germline CDR1 is SGHVS and CDR2 FNYEAQ. The DNA for the CDR3 is TGTGCCAGCAGCTTAGCGTCCACCTACGAGCAGTACTTC. This codes for CASSLASTYEQYF.

The chain links TRBV18 to TRBJ2-3, with D perhaps TRBD2 (6 bases). The CDR3 covers 17 residues. CDR1 and CDR2 from the germline V gene are KGHSH and LQKENI. V lost 0 bases and J 2 bases, leaving 15 bases between the germline ends. The CDR3 loop reads CASSPPVGSGSTDTQYF. CDR3 nucleotide sequence: TGTGCCAGCTCACCACCAGTGGGTAGCGGCTCCACAGATACGCAGTATTTT.

This clone was observed at least ten times. The rearrangement links TRBV7-3 to TRBJ2-2; 10 nucleotides align to TRBD1. Germline-derived CDR1 and CDR2 are SGHTA and FQGTGA. J was trimmed by 2 bases and V by 5 bases; bases with no gene match: 8. The length of the CDR3 is 17 residues. The CDR3 loop reads CASSMYRDRGNTGELFF. The CDR3 nucleotides read TGTGCCAGCAGCATGTACCGGGACAGGGGTAACACCGGGGAGCTGTTTTTT.

This chain links TRBV28 with TRBJ2-7; 8 bases agree with TRBD2. The germline CDR1 and CDR2 sequences are MDHEN and SYDVKM. The ends lost 7 bases at V and 2 bases at J; junction bases unmatched: 7. The CDR3 runs to 14 residues. CDR3 coding DNA: TGTGCCAGCACCCAAGGGGGACTAGCCTACGAGCAGTACTTC. Translated, it gives CASTQGGLAYEQYF. The whole variable domain, remainder taken from reference TRBV28 and TRBJ2-7, is DVKVTQSSRYLVKRTGEKVFLECVQDMDHENMFWYRQDPGLGLRLIYFSYDVKMKEKGDIPEGYSVSREKKERFSLILESASTNQTSMYLCASTQGGLAYEQYFGPGTRLTVT.

The V call is TRBV27, the J call TRBJ2-1; 13 nucleotides match TRBD2. The V gene's germline CDR1 is MNHEY and CDR2 SMNVEV (reference sequence). Unmatched junction bases numbered 8, after V lost 2 bases and J lost 7 bases. CDR3 length equals 17 residues. The chain's CDR3 is CASSLRTSGSVSNEQFF. CDR3 nucleotide sequence: TGTGCCAGCAGTTTACGGACTAGCGGGAGTGTATCGAATGAGCAGTTCTTC.

The chain couples TRBV6-1 to TRBJ2-3, with 10 bases aligning to TRBD1. Germline CDR1 and CDR2: MNHNS and SASEGT. The CDR3 runs 16 residues. Germline trimming cut 4 bases from V and 3 bases from J; bases unmatched to any gene: 7. The CDR3 nucleotides read TGTGCCAGCAGTGCCCTCCGGGACAGGGGTACAGATACGCAGTATTTT. Its translation is CASSALRDRGTDTQYF.

The chain combines TRBV21-1 with TRBJ1-2; the D call in the table, TRBD1, was not verified against the DNA. TRBV21-1 is termed a pseudogene. The CDR3 has 17 amino acids. The chain's CDR3 is CASNGTGILFSDYGYTF. The CDR3 DNA is TGTGCCAGCAACGGGACAGGGATACTTTTTTCGGACTATGGCTACACCTTC.